This T cell receptor (beta chain) came from a study of cytomegalovirus exposure and HLA in healthy donors. Study information: Earlier, 150 million to 200 million T cells were analyzed, and 90 million to 140 million unique TCR beta sequences were found among them.

It was with 60 Vbeta and 13 Jbeta primers that the PCR ran. Here immunoSEQ multiplex PCR was the method, and the copy in TCRdb shows in-frame clones only, minus some. This table holds more than 85,000 clones, over 70% found once. The CDR3 loop spans 14 amino acids. Germline CDR1 LNHNV, CDR2 YYDKDF (reference sequence). Trimming stripped 0 bases from V and 1 base from J, with 3 bases between. Findings and caveats of the study: The listing of 150 to 200 TCR beta chains classed them as cytomegalovirus-associated. The classifier reportedly diagnosed cytomegalovirus status with high sensitivity and specificity. In vitro checks showed that a few CMV-associated chains really do target CMV antigens.

With respect to this clone: Its antigen remains unidentified.

Sequencing was carried out using PBMCs. The chain has TRBV15 and TRBJ2-2; D ambiguous. The TCR was taken from a male donor in good health and CMV-seronegative. The CDR3 loop is CATSRDKNTGELFF. The CDR3 DNA follows: TGTGCCACCAGCAGAGACAAGAACACCGGGGAGCTGTTTTTT.